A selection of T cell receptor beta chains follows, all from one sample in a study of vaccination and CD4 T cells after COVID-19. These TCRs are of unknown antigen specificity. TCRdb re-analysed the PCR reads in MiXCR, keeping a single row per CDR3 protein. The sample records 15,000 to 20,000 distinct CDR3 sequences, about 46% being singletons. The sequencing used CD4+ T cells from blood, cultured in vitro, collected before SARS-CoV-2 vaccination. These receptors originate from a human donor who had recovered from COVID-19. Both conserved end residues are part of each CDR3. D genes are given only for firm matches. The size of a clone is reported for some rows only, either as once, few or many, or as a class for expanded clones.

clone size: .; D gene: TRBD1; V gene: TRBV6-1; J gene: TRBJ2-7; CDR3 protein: CASSTRTGWLEQYF; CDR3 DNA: TGTGCCAGCAGCACCAGGACAGGGTGGCTCGAGCAGTACTTC
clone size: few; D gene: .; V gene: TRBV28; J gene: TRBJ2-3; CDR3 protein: CASSPGGGDTQYF; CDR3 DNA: TGTGCCAGCAGCCCTGGGGGAGGTGATACGCAGTATTTT
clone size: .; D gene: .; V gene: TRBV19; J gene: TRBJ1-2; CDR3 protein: CASSVSRAPAGGYTF; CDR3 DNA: TGTGCCAGTAGTGTCTCCCGGGCCCCAGCCGGAGGCTACACCTTC
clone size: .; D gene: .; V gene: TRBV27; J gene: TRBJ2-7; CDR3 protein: CASSKNQPHEQYF; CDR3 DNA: TGTGCCAGCAGTAAAAACCAACCCCACGAGCAGTACTTC
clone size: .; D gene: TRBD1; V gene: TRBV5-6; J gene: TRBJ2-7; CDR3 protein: CASRGGTGANSYEQYF; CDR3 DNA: TGTGCCAGCAGGGGCGGGACAGGGGCCAACTCCTACGAGCAGTACTTC
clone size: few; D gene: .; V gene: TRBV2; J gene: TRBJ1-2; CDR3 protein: CASSNRAGGYTF; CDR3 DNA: TGTGCCAGCAGTAACAGGGCAGGCGGCTACACCTTC
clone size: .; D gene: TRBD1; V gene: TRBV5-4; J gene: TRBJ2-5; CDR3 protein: CASSNNGQGQETQYF; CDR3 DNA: TGTGCCAGCAGCAATAACGGACAGGGCCAAGAGACCCAGTACTTC
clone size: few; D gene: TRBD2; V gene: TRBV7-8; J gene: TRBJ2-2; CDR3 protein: CASSLALSGIPGELFF; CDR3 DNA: TGTGCCAGCAGCTTAGCGTTGAGCGGGATCCCCGGGGAGCTGTTTTTT
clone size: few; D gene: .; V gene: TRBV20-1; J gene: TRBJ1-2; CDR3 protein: CSAREGIGVGGYTF; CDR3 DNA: TGCAGTGCTAGAGAGGGGATAGGGGTCGGTGGCTACACCTTC
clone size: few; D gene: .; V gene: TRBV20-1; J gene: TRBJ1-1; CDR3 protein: CSARDSLNTEAFF; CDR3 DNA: TGCAGTGCTAGAGACAGCCTGAACACTGAAGCTTTCTTT
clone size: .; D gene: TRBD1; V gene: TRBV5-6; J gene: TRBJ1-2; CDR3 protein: CASGQGYGYTF; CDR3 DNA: TGTGCCAGCGGACAGGGCTATGGCTACACCTTC
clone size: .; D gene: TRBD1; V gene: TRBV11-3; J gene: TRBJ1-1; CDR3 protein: CASSLSGQGPFEAFF; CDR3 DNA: TGTGCCAGCAGCTTAAGCGGACAGGGCCCCTTTGAAGCTTTCTTT
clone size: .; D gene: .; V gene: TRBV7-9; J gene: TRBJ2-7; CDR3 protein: CASSFGGLSPYEQYF; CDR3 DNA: TGTGCCAGCAGCTTTGGTGGGCTGTCCCCCTACGAGCAGTACTTC
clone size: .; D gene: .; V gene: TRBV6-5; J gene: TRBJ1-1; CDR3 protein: CASSYGSASMNTEAFF; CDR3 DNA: TGTGCCAGCAGTTACGGGTCAGCAAGTATGAACACTGAAGCTTTCTTT
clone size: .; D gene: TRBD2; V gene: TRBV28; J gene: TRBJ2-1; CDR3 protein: CASSISGRNDEQFF; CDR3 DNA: TGTGCCAGCAGTATTAGCGGGAGGAACGATGAGCAGTTCTTC
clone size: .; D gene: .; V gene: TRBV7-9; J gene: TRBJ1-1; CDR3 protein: CASTLGGGGRTEAFF; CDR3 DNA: TGTGCCAGCACCTTAGGGGGAGGGGGGCGGACTGAAGCTTTCTTT
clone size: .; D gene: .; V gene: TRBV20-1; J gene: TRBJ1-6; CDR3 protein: CSAREVGNGNSPLHF; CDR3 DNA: TGCAGTGCTAGAGAGGTAGGGAACGGTAATTCACCCCTCCACTTT
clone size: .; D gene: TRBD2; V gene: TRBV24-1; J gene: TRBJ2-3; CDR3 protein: CATSDPGRVGRAGADTQYF; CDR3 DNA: TGTGCCACCAGTGACCCAGGGCGGGTCGGGAGGGCCGGTGCAGATACGCAGTATTTT
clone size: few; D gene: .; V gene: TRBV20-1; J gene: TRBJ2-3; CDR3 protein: CSARVSTDTQYF; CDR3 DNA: TGCAGTGCTAGAGTTAGCACAGATACGCAGTATTTT
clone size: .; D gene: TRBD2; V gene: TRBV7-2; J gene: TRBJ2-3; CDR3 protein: CASSQGSGRGGNTQYF; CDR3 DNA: TGTGCCAGCAGCCAAGGGAGCGGGAGAGGGGGAAATACGCAGTATTTT
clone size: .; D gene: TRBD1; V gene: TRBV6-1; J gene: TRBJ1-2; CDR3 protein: CASSSGTGGSIIGYTF; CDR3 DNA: TGTGCCAGCAGCTCCGGGACAGGGGGTAGTATCATAGGCTACACCTTC
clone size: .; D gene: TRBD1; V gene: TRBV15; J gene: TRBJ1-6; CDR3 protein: CATSREAGGSYNSPLHF; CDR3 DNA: TGTGCCACCAGCAGAGAGGCAGGGGGCTCCTATAATTCACCCCTCCACTTT
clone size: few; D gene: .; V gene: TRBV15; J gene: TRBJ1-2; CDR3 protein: CATSRDPWRTNYGYTF; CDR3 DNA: TGTGCCACCAGCAGAGATCCGTGGAGGACTAACTATGGCTACACCTTC
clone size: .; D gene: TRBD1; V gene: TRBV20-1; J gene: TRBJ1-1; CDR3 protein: CSASPTGLRTEAFF; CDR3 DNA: TGCAGTGCTTCTCCGACAGGGCTGAGGACTGAAGCTTTCTTT
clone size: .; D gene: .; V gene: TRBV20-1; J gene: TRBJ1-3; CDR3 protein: CSAMLGNTIYF; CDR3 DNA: TGCAGTGCTATGCTCGGAAACACCATATATTTT
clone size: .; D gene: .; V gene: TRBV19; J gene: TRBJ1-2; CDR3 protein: CASSISDYGYTF; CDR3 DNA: TGTGCCAGTAGTATAAGCGACTATGGCTACACCTTC
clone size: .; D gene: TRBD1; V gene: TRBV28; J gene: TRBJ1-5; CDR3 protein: CASSLPRGRSNQPQHF; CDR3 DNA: TGTGCCAGCAGTCTACCTAGGGGGCGCAGCAATCAGCCCCAGCATTTT
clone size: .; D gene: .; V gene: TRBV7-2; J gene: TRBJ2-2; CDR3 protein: CASSLFGELFF; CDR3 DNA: TGTGCCAGCAGCTTATTCGGGGAGCTGTTTTTT
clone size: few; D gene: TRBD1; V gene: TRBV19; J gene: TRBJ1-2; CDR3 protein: CASSTKLTGTGYYGYTF; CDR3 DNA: TGTGCCAGTAGTACCAAACTTACCGGGACAGGGTACTATGGCTACACCTTC
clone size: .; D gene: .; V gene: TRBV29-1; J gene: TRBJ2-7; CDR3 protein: CSVRIAPTYEQYF; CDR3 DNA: TGCAGCGTTCGTATAGCTCCAACCTACGAGCAGTACTTC
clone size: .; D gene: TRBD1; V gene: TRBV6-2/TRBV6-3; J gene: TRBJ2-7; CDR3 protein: CASSDYRGLDF; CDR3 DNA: TGTGCCAGCAGTGACTACAGGGGATTGGACTTC
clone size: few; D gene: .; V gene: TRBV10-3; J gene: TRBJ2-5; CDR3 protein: CAISNRDSISQETQYF; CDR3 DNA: TGTGCCATCAGTAACAGGGACTCCATAAGCCAAGAGACCCAGTACTTC